The sequence of this T cell receptor (beta chain) was determined in a study of T cell repertoires in cytomegalovirus infection. The CDR3 has 13 residues. Trimming stripped 5 bases from V and 9 bases from J, with 11 bases between. Germline values: CDR1 MGHDK, CDR2 SYGVNS. TCRdb reprocessed the reads with MiXCR, giving one entry per CDR3 protein. Counted here are more than 650,000 distinct CDR3 sequences, less than 40% occurring once; the ten biggest clones make up about 2.8%. Sequencing used PBMCs. The TCR originated in a human donor in good health (CMV status not recorded). Some clones in this sample may be carry-over from other donors' samples. The J gene is TRBJ1-6, the V gene TRBV25-1; D is possibly TRBD1 (5 bases). The CDR3 DNA follows: TGTGCCAGCAGTCTAGTAGGGGTTTCACCCCTCCACTTT. Translated: CASSLVGVSPLHF. Together with reference TRBV25-1 and TRBJ1-6, the CDR3 gives the full variable domain: EADIYQTPRYLVIGTGKKITLECSQTMGHDKMYWYQQDPGMELHLIHYSYGVNSTEKGDLSSESTVSRIRTEHFPLTLESARPSHTSQYLCASSLVGVSPLHFGNGTRLTVT.